There are many counts of the clone carrying this TCR beta chain. The germline CDR1 and CDR2 sequences are SEHNR and FQNEAQ (reference sequence). V gave up 1 base and J gave up 1 base, with 11 bases separating them. CDR3 length equals 15 residues. The entry originates in a study of CD8+CD57+ T cells in acquired aplastic anemia. Individuals selected for sequencing had exhibited CD8+CD57+ cell expansion on flow cytometry. Genomic DNA was employed as the template in profiling TCR beta VDJ and CDR3. TCRdb passed the reads through MiXCR, listing each CDR3 protein once. Seen here are hundreds of thousands of distinct CDR3 sequences, about a third observed once, and the top ten hold approximately 0.82%.

The rearrangement links TRBV7-9 to TRBJ2-7; a weak D match, TRBD2 (6 bases). The sequence came from a human donor with aplastic anemia. The sequenced material came from sorted CD4+, CD8+, or CD8+CD57+ T cells (not recorded which) from PBMCs. The DNA of the CDR3 is TGTGCCAGCAGCTTAGAGGGCGGAGGGTCCTACGAGCAGTACTTC. It codes for CASSLEGGGSYEQYF.